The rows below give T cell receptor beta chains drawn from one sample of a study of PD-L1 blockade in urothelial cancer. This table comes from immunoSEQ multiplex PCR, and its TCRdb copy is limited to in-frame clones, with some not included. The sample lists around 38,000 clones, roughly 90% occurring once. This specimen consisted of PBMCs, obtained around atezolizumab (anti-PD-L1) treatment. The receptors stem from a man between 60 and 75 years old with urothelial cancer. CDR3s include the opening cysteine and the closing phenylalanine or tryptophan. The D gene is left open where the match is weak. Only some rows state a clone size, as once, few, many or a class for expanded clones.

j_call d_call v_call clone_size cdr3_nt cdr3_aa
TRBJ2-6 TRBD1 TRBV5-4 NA TGTGCCAGCAGCATACCGGGACAGGGCCGCTCTGGGGCCAACGTCCTGACTTTC CASSIPGQGRSGANVLTF
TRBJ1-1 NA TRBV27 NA TGTGCCAGCAGTTTCGCAGGGATCACTGAAGCTTTCTTT CASSFAGITEAFF
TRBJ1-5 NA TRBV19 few TGTGCCAGCAAATGGGACACCCAAGAGAAGCCCCAGCATTTT CASKWDTQEKPQHF
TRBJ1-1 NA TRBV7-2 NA TGCGGCACCTCTCGGGATATGAACACTGAAGCTTTCTTT CGTSRDMNTEAFF
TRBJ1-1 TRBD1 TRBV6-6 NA TGTGCCAGCAGTTTGAAGGGGGCCAACACTGAAGCTTTCTTT CASSLKGANTEAFF
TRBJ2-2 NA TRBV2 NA TGTGCCAGCAACTTTATGTACGGGGAGCTGTTTTTT CASNFMYGELFF
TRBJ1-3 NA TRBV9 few TGTGCCAGCAGTACAGGGTCCGGAAACACCATATATTTT CASSTGSGNTIYF
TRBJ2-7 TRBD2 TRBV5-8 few TGTGCCAGCCTGACCGGGACTAGCGGGAGACAGAACGAGCAGTACTTC CASLTGTSGRQNEQYF
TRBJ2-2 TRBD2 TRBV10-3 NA TGTGCCATCAGAGGACTAGCGGGATTCGGGGAGCTGTTTTTT CAIRGLAGFGELFF
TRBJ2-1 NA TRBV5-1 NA TGCGCCAGCAGCACCGTAGCGAGTTCCTACAATGAGCAGTTCTTC CASSTVASSYNEQFF
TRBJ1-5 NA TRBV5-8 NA TGTGCCAGCAGCTTGGTCAGGGGAGTAGGCAATCAGCCCCAGCATTTT CASSLVRGVGNQPQHF
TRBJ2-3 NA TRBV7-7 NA TGTGCTAGCAGCTTAGAGCGAGACGGGAAGGGCACAGATACGCAGTATTTT CASSLERDGKGTDTQYF
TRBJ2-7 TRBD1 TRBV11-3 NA TGTGCCAGCAGCTTTTCCGGGACAGACTCCTACGAGCAGTACTTC CASSFSGTDSYEQYF
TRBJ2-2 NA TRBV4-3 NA TGCGCCAGCAGCCTATTGGGGGCGCCCACCGGGGAGCTGTTTTTT CASSLLGAPTGELFF
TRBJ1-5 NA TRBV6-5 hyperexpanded TGTGCCAGCAGACCCGACAGATACAATCAGCCCCAGCATTTT CASRPDRYNQPQHF
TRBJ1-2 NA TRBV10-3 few TGTGCCATCAGGGCGGACAGCTTATCTAACTATGGCTACACCTTC CAIRADSLSNYGYTF
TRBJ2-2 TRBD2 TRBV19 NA TGTGCCAGTAGTATATTAGCGGGGACCACCACCGGGGAGCTGTTTTTT CASSILAGTTTGELFF
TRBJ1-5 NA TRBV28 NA TGTGCCAGCAGCCCTGGAGGTAGCAATCAGCCCCAGCATTTT CASSPGGSNQPQHF
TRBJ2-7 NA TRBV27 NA TGTGCCAGCAGCACTCCGTCGGGCAGGGCGTACGAGCAGTACTTC CASSTPSGRAYEQYF
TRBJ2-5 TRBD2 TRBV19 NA TGTGCCAGTAGTCCGGGACTAGCGGGGCCACGGGAGACCCAGTACTTC CASSPGLAGPRETQYF
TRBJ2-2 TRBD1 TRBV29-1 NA TGCAGCGTTAACGACAGGGGGAACACCGGGGAGCTGTTTTTT CSVNDRGNTGELFF
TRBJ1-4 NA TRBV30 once TGTGCCTGGAGTGCCCCGGCCGGGGGGGAAAAACTGTTTTTT CAWSAPAGGEKLFF
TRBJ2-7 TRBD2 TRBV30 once TGTGCCTGGAGCCAAAGGGGTCCTAGCGGGGGCTACGAGCAGTACTTC CAWSQRGPSGGYEQYF
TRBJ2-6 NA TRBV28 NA TGTGCCAGCAGTTCTGGGAGCTCTGGGGCCAACGTCCTGACTTTC CASSSGSSGANVLTF
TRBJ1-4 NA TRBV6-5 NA TGTGCCAGCAGCCTGTCCCTGGAGCCAAATGAAAAACTGTTTTTT CASSLSLEPNEKLFF
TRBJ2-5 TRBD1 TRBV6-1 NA TGTGCCAGCAGCTCCGGGACAGGGGGCAGGGAGACCCAGTACTTC CASSSGTGGRETQYF
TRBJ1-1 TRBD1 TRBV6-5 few TGTGCCAGCCTAACAGGGGCAGAAGCTTTCTTT CASLTGAEAFF
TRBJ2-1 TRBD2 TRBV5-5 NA TGTGCCAGCAGCCGGACTAGCGGGCACACCAATGAGCAGTTCTTC CASSRTSGHTNEQFF
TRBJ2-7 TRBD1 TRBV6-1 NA TGTGCCAGCCGGTGGCAGGGGGCCGACGAGCAGTACTTC CASRWQGADEQYF
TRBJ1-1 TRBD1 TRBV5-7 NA TGTGCCAGCAGCTTGTGGGGACAGGGGGCGGGGTTCTTCACTGAAGCTTTCTTT CASSLWGQGAGFFTEAFF
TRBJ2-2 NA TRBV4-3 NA TGCGCCAGCAGCCAAGATTTCACTAGCTTGTCCGGGGAGCTGTTTTTT CASSQDFTSLSGELFF
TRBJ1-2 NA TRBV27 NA TGTGCCAGCAGTTTATCCCGGGGGGCAGCAATTTATGGCTACACCTTC CASSLSRGAAIYGYTF